Listed here are 30 T cell receptor beta chains from one sample, sequenced in a study of CD4 T cells in relation to SARS-CoV-2 and coronaviruses. Using immunoSEQ multiplex PCR, the repertoire was profiled, and TCRdb retains in-frame clones only, with some absent. The table includes more than 20,000 clones, over 65% detected once. Their cognate antigens are unknown. Unexposed donor CD4+ T cells date from about 2010-2018, before the COVID-19 pandemic. After about 10 days of culture, CD4+ T cells were isolated. The sequenced sample was CD4+ T cells from PBMCs, cultured in vitro. The receptors stem from a human donor in good health.

This clone was seen only a few times. V is TRBV29-1 and J is TRBJ1-2; D possibly corresponds to TRBD1 (6 bases). This CDR3 has 12 residues. The V end lost 7 bases, the J end lost 3 bases, and 12 bases lay between the germline ends. Germline CDR1 SQVTM, CDR2 ANQGSEA. CDR3 loop: CSAGGLDYGYTF. The CDR3 coding sequence is TGCAGCGCTGGGGGGCTAGACTATGGCTACACCTTC. Drawing the rest from reference TRBV29-1 and TRBJ1-2, the complete variable domain is SAVISQKPSRDICQRGTSLTIQCQVDSQVTMMFWYRQQPGQSLTLIATANQGSEATYESGFVIDKFPISRPNLTFSTLTVSNMSPEDSSIYLCSAGGLDYGYTFGSGTRLTVV.

The V call is TRBV6-2 or TRBV6-3, the J call TRBJ1-5; D perhaps matches TRBD1 (6 bases). Per germline, CDR1 MNHEY and CDR2 SVGEGT. The length of the CDR3 is 18 residues. The V end was cut by 6 bases, the J end by 0 bases, with 21 bases between. CDR3 region: CASSPRTDSDYSNQPQHF. The CDR3 coding sequence is TGTGCCAGCAGCCCTAGGACAGACTCCGATTATAGCAATCAGCCCCAGCATTTT.

The chain joins TRBV5-1 to TRBJ2-1, with D tentatively TRBD1 or TRBD2 (5 bases each). CDR1 is SGHRS, CDR2 YFSETQ, per germline. The germline V and J ends were trimmed by 0 bases and 9 bases, with 13 bases remaining between them. The CDR3 is 14 residues long. Written as DNA, the CDR3 is TGCGCCAGCAGCTTGGCCGGGACCAATAGTGAGCAGTTCTTC. The encoded protein is CASSLAGTNSEQFF. Combining the CDR3 with reference TRBV5-1 and TRBJ2-1 gives the whole variable domain KAGVTQTPRYLIKTRGQQVTLSCSPISGHRSVSWYQQTPGQGLQFLFEYFSETQRNKGNFPGRFSGRQFSNSRSEMNVSTLELGDSALYLCASSLAGTNSEQFFGPGTRLTVL.

This rearrangement joins TRBV19 to TRBJ1-5; possibly TRBD1 for D (6 bases). This CDR3 contains 16 residues. Trimming removed 9 bases from V and 2 bases from J, with 20 bases in between. The germline CDR1 and CDR2 sequences are LNHDA and SQIVND (reference sequence). The CDR3 region is CASTGGHWERNQPQHF. CDR3 coding DNA: TGTGCCAGCACCGGGGGCCATTGGGAGCGCAATCAGCCCCAGCATTTT. The variable domain in full, completed from reference TRBV19 and TRBJ1-5, reads DGGITQSPKYLFRKEGQNVTLSCEQNLNHDAMYWYRQDPGQGLRLIYYSQIVNDFQKGDIAEGYSVSREKKESFPLTVTSAQKNPTAFYLCASTGGHWERNQPQHFGDGTRLSIL.

This CDR3 is CASSLVSTSDSYNEQFF. As DNA, the CDR3 is TGTGCCAGCTCTCTCGTATCAACTAGCGATTCCTACAATGAGCAGTTCTTC. The chain links TRBV18 to TRBJ2-1; 7 nucleotides agree with TRBD2. Germline lookup yields CDR1 KGHSH and CDR2 LQKENI. With V trimmed by 6 bases and J by 1 base, 12 bases remained unmatched. There are 17 residues in the CDR3. Full variable domain (outside the CDR3, taken from reference TRBV18 and TRBJ2-1): NAGVMQNPRHLVRRRGQEARLRCSPMKGHSHVYWYRQLPEEGLKFMVYLQKENIIDESGMPKERFSAEFPKEGPSILRIQQVVRGDSAAYFCASSLVSTSDSYNEQFFGPGTRLTVL.

The chain recombines TRBV5-6 with TRBJ1-3, with D maybe TRBD1 (6 bases). The germline V gene encodes CDR1 SGHDT and CDR2 YYEEEE. This CDR3 region has 15 residues. The V end was cut by 3 bases, the J end by 0 bases, with 10 bases between. Here the CDR3 reads CASSSGDRSGNTIYF. The CDR3 DNA is TGTGCCAGCAGCTCAGGGGACCGCTCTGGAAACACCATATATTTT.

V and J are TRBV12-3 or TRBV12-4 and TRBJ2-1; TRBD2 matches 8 bases. The CDR3 length is 13 residues. V dropped 7 bases and J dropped 8; count of bases not matched to a gene: 7. The CDR3 loop is CASNTGLADEQFF. DNA for the CDR3: TGTGCCAGCAACACCGGACTAGCTGATGAGCAGTTCTTC.

The chain combines TRBV5-1 with TRBJ1-1; weak D call: TRBD1 (6 bases). Trimming took 5 bases from V and 0 from J, leaving 14 bases between them. Germline lookup yields CDR1 SGHRS and CDR2 YFSETQ. The CDR3 sequence is 15 residues long. The CDR3 protein is CASSKGGGMNTEAFF. The CDR3 DNA sequence: TGCGCCAGCAGTAAAGGGGGGGGGATGAACACTGAAGCTTTCTTT.

This chain connects TRBV27 to TRBJ1-2; weak D call: TRBD1 (5 bases). The length of the CDR3 is 13 residues. Per the germline V gene, CDR1 is MNHEY and CDR2 is SMNVEV (reference sequence). V dropped 2 bases and J dropped 7 bases, with 11 bases sitting between them. The CDR3 protein is CASSLVPGTGYTF. The CDR3 DNA sequence: TGTGCCAGCAGTTTAGTTCCAGGGACTGGCTACACCTTC.

This chain joins TRBV19 and TRBJ1-4; 7 bases align to TRBD1. After removal of 5 bases from V and 1 base from J, the junction contained 7 bases not matched to a gene. The length of the CDR3 is 16 residues. Per the germline V gene, CDR1 is LNHDA and CDR2 is SQIVND (reference sequence). The CDR3 here is CASSPSPGGTNEKLFF. Here the CDR3 DNA reads TGTGCCAGTAGTCCGTCCCCAGGGGGAACTAATGAAAAACTGTTTTTT.

The chain joins TRBV10-3 to TRBJ2-3; tentative D call: TRBD2 (5 bases). The V and J ends lost 6 bases and 4 bases respectively, with 11 bases between them. Germline-derived CDR1 and CDR2 are ENHRY and SYGVKD. There are 13 residues in the CDR3. In DNA, the CDR3 is TGTGCCATCAGGGCGGGTTTTCCAGATACGCAGTATTTT. The encoded protein is CAIRAGFPDTQYF.

The chain is built from TRBV7-6 and TRBJ2-3; possibly TRBD2 for D (5 bases). Germline V gene lookup returns CDR1 SGHVS and CDR2 FNYEAQ. V gave up 1 base and J gave up 6 bases, with 14 bases separating them. The CDR3 runs 15 residues. In DNA, the CDR3 is TGTGCCAGCAGCTTAGACCGGGATGTATTTGATACGCAGTATTTT. Translation gives CASSLDRDVFDTQYF. Together with reference TRBV7-6 and TRBJ2-3, the CDR3 gives the full variable domain: GAGVSQSPRYKVTKRGQDVALRCDPISGHVSLYWYRQALGQGPEFLTYFNYEAQQDKSGLPNDRFSAERPEGSISTLTIQRTEQRDSAMYRCASSLDRDVFDTQYFGPGTRLTVL.

J is TRBJ2-3 and V is TRBV27; D uncertain. This CDR3 is 15 amino acids long. Germline CDR1 is MNHEY and CDR2 is SMNVEV (reference sequence). V was trimmed by 2 bases and J by 1 base, leaving 10 bases between them. The DNA for the CDR3 is TGTGCCAGCAGTTTACGATCCGAGGGCACAGATACGCAGTATTTT. Its protein product is CASSLRSEGTDTQYF.

V is TRBV6-4 and J is TRBJ2-3, with TRBD2 identical over 9 bases. CDR1 is MRHNA and CDR2 is SNTAGT in the germline V gene. The CDR3 sequence is 14 residues long. V dropped 6 bases and J dropped 4; count of bases not matched to a gene: 5. Written as DNA, the CDR3 is TGTGCCAGCAGCCTAGCGGGAATGTCAGATACGCAGTATTTT. Its protein is CASSLAGMSDTQYF.

V gene TRBV10-2 combines with J gene TRBJ1-1; no firm D call. This CDR3 is built from 13 residues. The V end was cut by 1 base, the J end by 11 bases, with 14 bases between. CDR1 WSHSY and CDR2 SAAADI come from the germline V gene. CDR3 sequence (DNA): TGCGCCAGCAGTGAGTTGGATTATGCGGGGGCTTTCTTT. Protein product: CASSELDYAGAFF.

The J gene is TRBJ2-3, the V gene TRBV10-1; 8 bases are shared with TRBD2. The length of the CDR3 is 15 residues. From germline, CDR1 is WNHNN and CDR2 SYGVQD (reference sequence). Trimming removed 2 bases from V and 2 bases from J; junction bases left unmatched: 3. DNA for the CDR3: TGCGCCAGCAGTGAGACTAGCGGTTACACAGATACGCAGTATTTT. It translates to CASSETSGYTDTQYF.

CDR3 sequence: CASSLVSGNTIYF. The CDR3 coding sequence is TGTGCCAGCTCCCTTGTCTCTGGAAACACCATATATTTT. This chain joins TRBV18 and TRBJ1-3; D remains unclear. With 6 bases removed from V and 0 bases from J, the gap between germline ends came to 6 bases. Germline CDR1 KGHSH, CDR2 LQKENI. The CDR3 spans 13 residues.

The chain couples TRBV27 to TRBJ2-5; D might be TRBD1 or TRBD2, each matching 5 bases. CDR1 MNHEY and CDR2 SMNVEV come from the germline V gene (reference sequence). This CDR3 is 15 amino acids long. Trimming took off 5 bases at V and 1 base at J, with 14 bases between the two ends. CDR3 in amino acids: CASSPPGRIQETQYF. The CDR3 nucleotides are TGTGCCAGCAGTCCCCCGGGACGCATCCAAGAGACCCAGTACTTC.

The chain joins TRBV7-3 to TRBJ2-3; D ambiguous. Germline CDR1 and CDR2: SGHTA and FQGTGA. This CDR3 region has 16 residues. V dropped 2 bases and J dropped 2 bases, with 14 bases sitting between them. The DNA of the CDR3 is TGTGCCAGCAGCTTACAAGGGCCAATGAACACAGATACGCAGTATTTT. It encodes CASSLQGPMNTDTQYF.

The chain combines TRBV5-1 with TRBJ2-2, with 12 bases aligning to TRBD2. Germline values: CDR1 SGHRS, CDR2 YFSETQ. V lost 0 bases and J lost 5; bases outside the gene matches: 8. The CDR3 spans 18 residues. The CDR3 reads CASSLGATSGRWTGELFF. In DNA form, the CDR3 reads TGCGCCAGCAGCTTGGGCGCAACTAGCGGGAGGTGGACCGGGGAGCTGTTTTTT.

V gene TRBV6-1 combines with J gene TRBJ2-5; D perhaps matches TRBD1 (5 bases). Trimming shortened V by 4 bases and J by 2 bases, and 17 bases separated the two germline ends. Germline V gene lookup returns CDR1 MNHNS and CDR2 SASEGT. This CDR3 is 16 amino acids long. Written as DNA, the CDR3 is TGTGCCAGCAGTGGGTGGGGCAGCCGACTTCAAGAGACCCAGTACTTC. Its protein is CASSGWGSRLQETQYF.

In this sample, this clone is large (0.1 to 1%). This CDR3 is CASSYPHLGYGYTF. The CDR3 coding sequence is TGTGCCAGCAGTTACCCCCACTTGGGCTATGGCTACACCTTC. The V call is TRBV6-6, the J call TRBJ1-2; D uncertain. This CDR3 has 14 residues. Germline loops: CDR1 MNHNY, CDR2 SVGAGI (reference sequence). V lost 2 bases to trimming and J lost 4 bases, with 11 bases between them.

The V call is TRBV18, the J call TRBJ2-1; 8 positions match TRBD2. Germline V gene sequence: CDR1 KGHSH, CDR2 LQKENI. V gave up 3 bases and J gave up 5 bases; unmatched junction bases: 15. The CDR3 extends over 18 amino acids. CDR3 coding DNA: TGTGCCAGCTCACCTGGCCTGGAGAGCGGGAGAATTGACAATGAGCAGTTCTTC. It translates to CASSPGLESGRIDNEQFF.

This CDR3 is CASSDREFGMYNEQFF. The CDR3 DNA sequence: TGTGCCAGCAGTGACAGGGAATTTGGGATGTACAATGAGCAGTTCTTC. The chain is built from TRBV2 and TRBJ2-1; a possible D gene is TRBD1 (5 bases). The CDR3 contains 16 residues. Germline V gives CDR1 SNHLY, CDR2 FYNNEI. V was pared by 3 bases and J by 4 bases, with 16 bases between.

The gene calls are TRBV7-9 and TRBJ1-2; D gene unclear. The CDR3 length is 14 residues. Trimming shortened V by 3 bases and J by 0 bases, and 8 bases separated the two germline ends. CDR1 SEHNR and CDR2 FQNEAQ come from the germline V gene (reference sequence). This CDR3 is CASSLTTTNYGYTF. CDR3 DNA: TGTGCCAGCAGCTTGACGACAACTAACTATGGCTACACCTTC.

The rearrangement uses TRBV28 and TRBJ2-2; maybe TRBD1 (5 bases). Looked up from germline, CDR1 is MDHEN and CDR2 is SYDVKM. This CDR3 contains 16 residues. The V and J ends lost 4 bases and 5 bases respectively, with 17 bases between them. The CDR3 loop is CASSSRPGWRTGELFF. The DNA of the CDR3 is TGTGCCAGCAGTTCACGACCAGGGTGGCGGACCGGGGAGCTGTTTTTT.

V is TRBV2 and J is TRBJ2-3, with D possibly being TRBD1 or TRBD2 (5 bases each). V was cut by 6 bases and J by 5 bases, with 21 bases left in between. The germline CDR1 and CDR2 sequences are SNHLY and FYNNEI. The CDR3 sequence is 16 residues long. This chain's CDR3 is CASSGAPGLARDTQYF. As DNA, the CDR3 is TGTGCCAGCAGCGGGGCACCGGGCTTAGCAAGAGATACGCAGTATTTT.

The chain recombines TRBV25-1 with TRBJ1-2; a possible D gene is TRBD1 (5 bases). V lost 3 bases, J lost 4 bases, and 9 bases lay in between. The germline V gene encodes CDR1 MGHDK and CDR2 SYGVNS. CDR3 length: 13 residues. This CDR3 is CASSDQGSYGYTF. As DNA, the CDR3 is TGTGCCAGCAGTGACCAGGGAAGCTATGGCTACACCTTC.

This clone was observed a handful of times. The V and J genes are TRBV6-5 and TRBJ1-1, with 8 bases aligning to TRBD1. V lost 6 bases and J lost 5; bases outside the gene matches: 11. The germline gives CDR1 MNHEY, CDR2 SVGAGI. The CDR3 length is 15 residues. CDR3 residues: CASSDRGQGLTEAFF. The CDR3 region has the DNA TGTGCCAGCAGCGACAGAGGACAGGGTCTGACTGAAGCTTTCTTT.

The chain carries TRBV19 and TRBJ2-2; D remains ambiguous. Germline CDR1 reads LNHDA; CDR2 reads SQIVND (reference sequence). The CDR3 has 18 residues. With 4 bases removed from V and 0 bases from J, the gap between germline ends came to 18 bases. The CDR3 loop is CASSKFGLGLSNTGELFF. In nucleotides, the CDR3 is TGTGCCAGTAGTAAGTTCGGGCTAGGGCTGTCGAACACCGGGGAGCTGTTTTTT.